Presented here are 27 T cell receptor beta chains from one specimen sequenced in a study of blood T cells in healthy people across ages. The second PCR ran roughly 7 to 12 cycles with a sample-barcoded 5' primer and J-beta primers. TCRdb re-called the 5' RACE reads through MiXCR, storing one row per CDR3 protein. The table records about 1.8 million distinct CDR3 sequences, roughly 50% of them present only once. Sequenced material: blood. These receptor sequences come from a woman in her thirties or forties in good health.

The V call is TRBV6-1, the J call TRBJ2-1, with 11 bases aligning to TRBD1. The CDR3 spans 17 residues. Germline-derived CDR1 and CDR2 are MNHNS and SASEGT. V gave up 4 bases and J gave up 3 bases; unmatched junction bases: 8. The CDR3 coding sequence is TGTGCCAGCAGTGCCGGGACAGGGGGACCATTCTACAATGAGCAGTTCTTC. Its protein product is CASSAGTGGPFYNEQFF.

The chain couples TRBV6-6 to TRBJ1-2, with D perhaps matching TRBD1 (6 bases). The germline V gene has CDR1 MNHNY and CDR2 SVGAGI (reference sequence). This CDR3 has 13 residues. Trimming cost V 7 bases and J 6 bases, with 15 bases left between them. CDR3 DNA sequence: TGTGCCAGCATCCACAGGGCCCGAGATGGCTACACCTTC. It is translated as CASIHRARDGYTF.

The chain combines TRBV6-5 with TRBJ1-6, with TRBD1 as a possible D gene (6 bases). With 7 bases removed from V and 10 bases from J, the gap between germline ends came to 20 bases. CDR3 length: 15 amino acids. Per germline, CDR1 MNHEY and CDR2 SVGAGI. The CDR3 DNA follows: TGTGCCAGCACCATCTCGGGACAACGAGGGTCACCCCTCCACTTT. It codes for CASTISGQRGSPLHF.

The chain joins TRBV29-1 to TRBJ2-5; 7 nucleotides align to TRBD2. J was trimmed by 4 bases and V by 3 bases; bases with no gene match: 5. CDR1 SQVTM and CDR2 ANQGSEA come from the germline V gene. The CDR3 runs 13 residues. The CDR3: CSVDGGGGETQYF. Written as DNA, the CDR3 is TGCAGCGTTGATGGGGGGGGAGGAGAGACCCAGTACTTC.

This clonotype came up many times. This chain uses TRBV6-1 with TRBJ1-2, with no clear D. The CDR3 spans 14 residues. V lost 1 base and J lost 2, with 8 bases in between. CDR1 is MNHNS, CDR2 SASEGT, per germline. Written as DNA, the CDR3 is TGTGCCAGCAGTGAAGGGACCGCGAACTATGGCTACACCTTC. Amino acid sequence: CASSEGTANYGYTF.

J is TRBJ2-7 and V is TRBV29-1; TRBD1 is a possible D gene (6 bases). The CDR3 is 12 amino acids. Germline V gene data show CDR1 as SQVTM and CDR2 as ANQGSEA. Trimming pared 4 bases from V and 2 bases from J, leaving 9 bases between. Written as DNA, the CDR3 is TGCAGCGTTGTTACAGGGCCCTACGAGCAGTACTTC. This codes for CSVVTGPYEQYF.

The V and J genes are TRBV7-9 and TRBJ2-7; D might be TRBD1 or TRBD2, each matching 5 bases. This CDR3 is 16 amino acids long. Germline V CDR1 and CDR2: SEHNR, FQNEAQ (reference sequence). With 5 bases removed from V and 3 bases from J, the gap between germline ends came to 20 bases. The DNA of the CDR3 is TGTGCCAGCAGCCAAAGTCCCGGGACGGCGAGCTACGAGCAGTACTTC. It codes for CASSQSPGTASYEQYF.

The chain carries TRBV12-3 or TRBV12-4 and TRBJ2-3; 8 positions match TRBD2. Losses at the gene ends were 2 bases for V and 8 bases for J; bases not matched to a gene: 6. The CDR3 loop spans 14 amino acids. The CDR3 DNA sequence: TGTGCCAGCAGTTTATGGTCTAGCGGGTCTACGCAGTATTTT. Its protein is CASSLWSSGSTQYF.

V gene TRBV25-1 combines with J gene TRBJ2-5; D gene ambiguous. The end of the DNA aligns better with TRBJ2-7, so the J call may be wrong. Looked up from germline, CDR1 is MGHDK and CDR2 is SYGVNS. The CDR3 loop spans 13 amino acids. The chain's CDR3 is CASSGTALSEQYF. CDR3 bases: TGTGCCAGCAGTGGTACAGCCCTTTCCGAGCAGTACTTC.

The chain combines TRBV7-9 with TRBJ1-2; 7 bases align to TRBD1. V trimming: 5 bases; J trimming: 5 bases; junction bases outside the gene matches: 8. Germline V lookup: CDR1 SEHNR, CDR2 FQNEAQ (reference sequence). CDR3 length equals 14 residues. The CDR3 protein is CASSRGDSGYGYTF. The CDR3 DNA sequence: TGTGCCAGCAGCCGCGGGGACAGTGGGTATGGCTACACCTTC.

Of note for this clonotype: One end of the junction varies from germline; a read error may be responsible. The J gene is TRBJ2-7, the V gene TRBV6-6; maybe TRBD2 (6 bases). Germline CDR1 and CDR2: MNHNY and SVGAGI (reference sequence). There are 14 residues in the CDR3. The CDR3 loop is CASIYKVEGGEQYF. Here the CDR3 DNA reads TGTGCCAGCATTTACAAGGTGGAGGGAGGCGAGCAGTACTTC.

J is TRBJ2-6 and V is TRBV4-1; TRBD2 matches at 8 bases. Trimming at V came to 3 bases and at J to 4 bases, leaving 5 bases not matched to a gene. The CDR3 is 16 residues long. Germline V gives CDR1 MGHRA, CDR2 YSYEKL. The CDR3 here is CASSQETSVGANVLTF. The CDR3 DNA reads as TGCGCCAGCAGCCAGGAGACTAGCGTCGGGGCCAACGTCCTGACTTTC.

CDR3 in amino acids: CSVGGTSGNEQFF. The DNA for the CDR3 is TGCAGCGTTGGGGGGACTAGCGGCAATGAGCAGTTCTTC. V gene TRBV29-1 combines with J gene TRBJ2-1; TRBD2 aligns across 11 bases. CDR3 length equals 13 residues. The ends lost 4 bases at V and 6 bases at J; junction bases unmatched: 2. The germline gives CDR1 SQVTM, CDR2 ANQGSEA.

The chain recombines TRBV10-3 with TRBJ2-4; the match to TRBD1 covers 7 bases. CDR1 and CDR2 (germline): ENHRY, SYGVKD. V was pared by 6 bases and J by 13 bases, with 15 bases of the junction left unmatched. The CDR3 has 14 residues. Written as DNA, the CDR3 is TGTGCCATCAGAACCCAGGGGGAGAACAATGAGCAGTACTTC. It yields the protein CAIRTQGENNEQYF.

The rearrangement links TRBV20-1 to TRBJ1-1; D is possibly TRBD1 (6 bases). The CDR3 length is 11 residues. Germline V gene data show CDR1 as DFQATT and CDR2 as SNEGSKA (reference sequence). V was cut by 6 bases and J by 8 bases, with 13 bases left in between. CDR3 region: CSAQKGGEAFF. The CDR3 DNA reads TGCAGTGCCCAGAAGGGGGGGGAAGCTTTCTTT.

This clonotype appeared a few times. This chain joins TRBV4-3 and TRBJ1-2, with a tentative D call TRBD1 (6 bases). Germline-derived CDR1 and CDR2 are LGHNA and YSLEER. Trimming removed 4 bases from V and 2 bases from J, with 14 bases in between. The CDR3 contains 15 residues. The CDR3 is CASSRGDQGNYGYTF. For the CDR3, the DNA is TGCGCCAGCAGCCGAGGGGATCAGGGGAACTATGGCTACACCTTC.

The rearrangement uses TRBV12-3 or TRBV12-4 and TRBJ2-7; TRBD1 might be the D (6 bases). The V and J ends lost 2 bases and 7 bases respectively, with 18 bases between them. This CDR3 spans 15 amino acids. CDR3 residues: CASSLYQGSKDEQYF. The CDR3 DNA is TGTGCCAGCAGTTTATATCAGGGGTCAAAGGATGAGCAGTACTTC.

The chain has TRBV7-8 and TRBJ2-5; no reliable D call. V was trimmed by 2 bases and J by 2 bases, leaving 12 bases between them. CDR3 size: 15 residues. The germline CDR1 and CDR2 sequences are SGHVS and FQNEAQ. The CDR3 coding sequence is TGTGCCAGCAGCTTAAAAGTAGCATCTCAAGAGACCCAGTACTTC. The encoded protein is CASSLKVASQETQYF.

The chain recombines TRBV20-1 with TRBJ2-7; D may be TRBD1 (5 bases). Per the germline V gene, CDR1 is DFQATT and CDR2 is SNEGSKA (reference sequence). The V gene lost 3 bases and the J gene lost 2 bases, with 11 bases spanning the gap. The CDR3 has 13 amino acids. The DNA for the CDR3 is TGCAGTGCTAGGCCGTCAGGGCCCTACGAGCAGTACTTC. It translates to CSARPSGPYEQYF.

The gene calls are TRBV12-3 or TRBV12-4 and TRBJ1-5; 9 nucleotides match TRBD1. This CDR3 has 17 residues. The junction had 13 bases not matched to a gene; V was cut back by 7 bases and J by 3 bases. Here the CDR3 reads CASTRGLGTGYNQPQHF. In DNA form, the CDR3 reads TGTGCCAGCACCAGGGGACTGGGGACAGGGTACAATCAGCCCCAGCATTTT.

The genes are TRBV5-1 and TRBJ1-4; D unresolved. V was trimmed by 4 bases and J by 14 bases, leaving 18 bases between them. Germline CDR1 is SGHRS and CDR2 is YFSETQ. The CDR3 runs 13 residues. As DNA, the CDR3 is TGCGCCAGCAGCACCCCGACCGGATCCCACCTGTTTTTT. Amino acids: CASSTPTGSHLFF.

This clonotype appeared a few times. This rearrangement joins TRBV20-1 to TRBJ2-7; the match to TRBD1 covers 10 bases. Trimming cost V 6 bases and J 3 bases; bases outside gene matches: 5. CDR3 size: 13 residues. Germline V gene lookup returns CDR1 DFQATT and CDR2 SNEGSKA (reference sequence). CDR3 nucleotides: TGCAGTGCGTCCGGGACAGGGGTCTACGAGCAGTACTTC. This gives the protein CSASGTGVYEQYF.

This clonotype has only a few counts. The chain combines TRBV28 with TRBJ2-7, with D tentatively TRBD2 (5 bases). The CDR3 has 14 amino acids. Germline assignment: CDR1 MDHEN and CDR2 SYDVKM. Trimming shortened V by 2 bases and J by 3 bases, and 11 bases separated the two germline ends. This CDR3 is CASSLVYDYYEQYF. CDR3 in DNA: TGTGCCAGCAGTTTAGTTTACGACTACTACGAGCAGTACTTC.

V gene TRBV20-1 combines with J gene TRBJ2-3; no firm D call. CDR3 size: 10 residues. Germline CDR1 DFQATT, CDR2 SNEGSKA (reference sequence). The V and J ends lost 7 bases and 5 bases respectively, with 7 bases between them. The DNA of the CDR3 is TGCAGTGTTAAAAAAGATACGCAGTATTTT. As protein: CSVKKDTQYF.

V is TRBV28 and J is TRBJ1-1, with D hard to call. Germline V gene lookup returns CDR1 MDHEN and CDR2 SYDVKM. With 7 bases removed from V and 2 bases from J, the gap between germline ends came to 14 bases. The CDR3 is 14 residues long. CDR3 sequence reads: CASTQTQSNTEAFF. The CDR3 DNA follows: TGTGCCAGCACCCAGACCCAAAGTAACACTGAAGCTTTCTTT.

This clonotype has more than one count but fewer than ten. The chain couples TRBV28 to TRBJ2-3; perhaps D is TRBD1 or TRBD2 (5 bases each). Germline V gene lookup returns CDR1 MDHEN and CDR2 SYDVKM. Trimming took 2 bases from V and 0 from J, leaving 15 bases between them. This CDR3 is 17 amino acids long. The CDR3 loop reads CASSLHTGTGSTDTQYF. Written as DNA, the CDR3 is TGTGCCAGCAGTTTACATACCGGGACGGGCAGCACAGATACGCAGTATTTT. Drawing the rest from reference TRBV28 and TRBJ2-3, the complete variable domain is DVKVTQSSRYLVKRTGEKVFLECVQDMDHENMFWYRQDPGLGLRLIYFSYDVKMKEKGDIPEGYSVSREKKERFSLILESASTNQTSMYLCASSLHTGTGSTDTQYFGPGTRLTVL.

The V call is TRBV6-2 or TRBV6-3, the J call TRBJ2-1, with D tentatively TRBD1 (6 bases). Trimming took off 0 bases at V and 5 bases at J, with 20 bases between the two ends. There are 18 residues in the CDR3. The germline V gene has CDR1 MNHEY and CDR2 SVGEGT. CDR3 sequence: CASSYSKGRQVLDNEQFF. Written as DNA, the CDR3 is TGTGCCAGCAGTTACTCGAAAGGGAGACAGGTCTTAGACAATGAGCAGTTCTTC.